Following are 6 T cell receptor beta chains from one sample sequenced in a study of CD8 T cells in Susac syndrome. RNA, at about 0.45 to 1 ug, was reverse transcribed with random hexamers. MiXCR, run by TCRdb on the immunoSEQ multiplex PCR reads, gives a single entry per CDR3 protein. The data show some 300,000 distinct CDR3 sequences, with 85% seen just once and around 0.2% held by the top ten. The specimen was CD8+ T cells from PBMCs. These receptors came from a human donor with multiple sclerosis.

In its sample, this clonotype was seen once. This chain uses TRBV16 with TRBJ2-4; no firm D call. V lost 4 bases and J lost 9, with 7 bases in between. The germline V gene encodes CDR1 KGHSY and CDR2 FQNENV. This CDR3 spans 11 amino acids. The CDR3 DNA reads TGTGCCAGCAGCCCTTTAACCATTCAGTACTTC. Its protein product is CASSPLTIQYF.

V is TRBV12-3 or TRBV12-4 and J is TRBJ2-4; D call uncertain. Trimming took off 2 bases at V and 8 bases at J, with 4 bases between the two ends. The CDR3 is made up of 11 amino acids. The CDR3, as DNA: TGTGCCAGCAGTTTACAGGACATTCAGTACTTC. Residues: CASSLQDIQYF.

There are a few counts of this clonotype. The chain is built from TRBV7-2 and TRBJ1-2; D possibly corresponds to TRBD1 (5 bases). Per germline, CDR1 SGHTA and CDR2 FQGNSA. This CDR3 contains 12 residues. Trimming removed 7 bases from V and 4 bases from J, with 10 bases in between. This CDR3 reads CASTGGGYGYTF. DNA for the CDR3: TGTGCCAGCACCGGGGGAGGCTATGGCTACACCTTC.

The chain uses TRBV27 and TRBJ1-1, with D perhaps matching TRBD1 (5 bases). V was clipped by 9 bases and J by 1 base, with 9 bases between them. This CDR3 spans 12 amino acids. The germline V gene encodes CDR1 MNHEY and CDR2 SMNVEV (reference sequence). CDR3 bases: TGTGCCAGTTCTACAGGGAACACTGAAGCTTTCTTT. It is translated as CASSTGNTEAFF.

This chain joins TRBV5-1 and TRBJ2-3, with D unresolved. The V and J ends lost 1 base and 6 bases respectively, with 9 bases between them. The germline gives CDR1 SGHRS, CDR2 YFSETQ. This CDR3 region has 13 residues. The CDR3 protein is CASSLSPLDTQYF. In DNA form, the CDR3 reads TGCGCCAGCAGCTTGTCGCCCCTGGATACGCAGTATTTT.

The rearrangement joins TRBV5-1 to TRBJ1-1; tentatively, D is TRBD1 (6 bases). Trimming shortened V by 0 bases and J by 7 bases, and 10 bases separated the two germline ends. This CDR3 is 13 amino acids long. Per germline, CDR1 SGHRS and CDR2 YFSETQ. CDR3 amino acids: CASSLAQGIEAFF. The CDR3 DNA is TGCGCCAGCAGCTTGGCTCAGGGGATTGAAGCTTTCTTT.